This TCR beta chain was identified in a study of T cells after yellow fever vaccination. Trimming cost V 7 bases and J 7 bases, with 23 bases left between them. The germline V gene encodes CDR1 SGHTA and CDR2 FQGNSA. The CDR3 has 15 residues. This clonotype was picked up a small number of times. Via MiXCR, TCRdb re-called the 5' RACE reads, giving one row per CDR3 protein. Here the sample spans about 320,000 distinct CDR3 sequences, around a tenth being singletons. The rearrangement links TRBV7-2 to TRBJ2-7; either TRBD1 or TRBD2 may supply D (6 bases each). This specimen was CD4+ T cells sorted from PBMCs, taken 45 days after the yellow fever booster vaccination. The origin of this receptor is a man between 18 and 35 years old who received the YFV17D yellow fever vaccine. In DNA, the CDR3 is TGTGCCAGCACCACGGCCGGGGGCGCCCATGCTGAGCAGTACTTC. This translates into CASTTAGGAHAEQYF.